A selection of T cell receptor beta chains follows, all from one sample in a study of T-cell reconstitution after alpha-beta-depleted transplantation in children. MiXCR was run by TCRdb on the PCR reads, yielding one entry per CDR3 protein. The sample has about 100,000 distinct CDR3 sequences; around 6% are singletons. Sequencing used PBMCs, mostly from graft donor cells, obtained 60 days after TCRalphabeta/CD19-depleted stem cell transplant. These receptors were collected from a female patient between 2 and 15 years old who had a stem cell transplant for Fanconi anemia, so the T cells may come from the graft donor. Each CDR3 is given without its conserved first and last residue. Size is stated for part of the rows, as once, few or many counts, or as a class when the clone is expanded.

V gene: TRBV3-1; clone size: many; CDR3 protein: ASTRGLAGVETQY
V gene: TRBV3-1; clone size: .; CDR3 protein: ATSQGGGDEQY
V gene: TRBV11-2; clone size: few; CDR3 protein: ASSPFRLAGYQETQY
V gene: TRBV20-1; clone size: many; CDR3 protein: SARDHGSGSADTQY
V gene: TRBV18; clone size: .; CDR3 protein: ASSLLPQPQSTYEQY
V gene: TRBV7-9; clone size: many; CDR3 protein: ASSLWTGTTNEKLF
V gene: TRBV7-9; clone size: many; CDR3 protein: ASSRDSPLH
V gene: TRBV6-5; clone size: few; CDR3 protein: ASSYSSQGARGNTIY
V gene: TRBV7-3; clone size: few; CDR3 protein: ASSSIAGGRDTQY
V gene: TRBV6-1; clone size: .; CDR3 protein: ASSRYRGHIGSGKSEAF
V gene: TRBV2; clone size: many; CDR3 protein: ASGAQLNQETQY
V gene: TRBV24-1; clone size: many; CDR3 protein: ATSDPGLAGFETQY
V gene: TRBV20-1; clone size: many; CDR3 protein: SAIIGWRNTEAF
V gene: TRBV13; clone size: many; CDR3 protein: ASSPRRVLDTDTQY
V gene: TRBV6-2/TRBV6-3; clone size: .; CDR3 protein: ASRNLAGGHNEQF
V gene: TRBV5-1; clone size: .; CDR3 protein: ASSSEPGQKTYEQY
V gene: TRBV29-1; clone size: many; CDR3 protein: SVAPGLAAGIQY